These 2 T cell receptor beta chains were sequenced from one sample in a study of cytomegalovirus exposure and HLA in healthy donors. PCR was performed using 60 Vbeta and 13 Jbeta primers. Generated by immunoSEQ multiplex PCR, the TCRdb table keeps only in-frame clones and is missing some. The data contain some 170,000 clones, about 86% of them seen just once; the ten biggest clones take up about 2%. The sequenced material came from PBMCs. These receptors were obtained from a woman aged 25 to 39 in good health and CMV-seronegative.

In this sample, this clone turned up a few times. The chain has TRBV7-6 and TRBJ2-7, with 8 nucleotides matching TRBD1. Unmatched junction bases numbered 4, after V lost 5 bases and J lost 1 base. This CDR3 spans 14 amino acids. Germline V gene lookup returns CDR1 SGHVS and CDR2 FNYEAQ. CDR3 in amino acids: CASSMDRVSYEQYF. The CDR3 nucleotides are TGTGCCAGCAGCATGGACAGGGTATCCTACGAGCAGTACTTC.

The chain recombines TRBV10-3 with TRBJ2-7, with TRBD1 matching 7 bases. Germline CDR1 is ENHRY and CDR2 is SYGVKD. CDR3 length: 15 amino acids. Trimming cost V 0 bases and J 5 bases; bases outside gene matches: 7. The CDR3 DNA is TGTGCCATCAGTGAGTCAGGGGGCATATTCAACGAGCAGTACTTC. Its translation: CAISESGGIFNEQYF.